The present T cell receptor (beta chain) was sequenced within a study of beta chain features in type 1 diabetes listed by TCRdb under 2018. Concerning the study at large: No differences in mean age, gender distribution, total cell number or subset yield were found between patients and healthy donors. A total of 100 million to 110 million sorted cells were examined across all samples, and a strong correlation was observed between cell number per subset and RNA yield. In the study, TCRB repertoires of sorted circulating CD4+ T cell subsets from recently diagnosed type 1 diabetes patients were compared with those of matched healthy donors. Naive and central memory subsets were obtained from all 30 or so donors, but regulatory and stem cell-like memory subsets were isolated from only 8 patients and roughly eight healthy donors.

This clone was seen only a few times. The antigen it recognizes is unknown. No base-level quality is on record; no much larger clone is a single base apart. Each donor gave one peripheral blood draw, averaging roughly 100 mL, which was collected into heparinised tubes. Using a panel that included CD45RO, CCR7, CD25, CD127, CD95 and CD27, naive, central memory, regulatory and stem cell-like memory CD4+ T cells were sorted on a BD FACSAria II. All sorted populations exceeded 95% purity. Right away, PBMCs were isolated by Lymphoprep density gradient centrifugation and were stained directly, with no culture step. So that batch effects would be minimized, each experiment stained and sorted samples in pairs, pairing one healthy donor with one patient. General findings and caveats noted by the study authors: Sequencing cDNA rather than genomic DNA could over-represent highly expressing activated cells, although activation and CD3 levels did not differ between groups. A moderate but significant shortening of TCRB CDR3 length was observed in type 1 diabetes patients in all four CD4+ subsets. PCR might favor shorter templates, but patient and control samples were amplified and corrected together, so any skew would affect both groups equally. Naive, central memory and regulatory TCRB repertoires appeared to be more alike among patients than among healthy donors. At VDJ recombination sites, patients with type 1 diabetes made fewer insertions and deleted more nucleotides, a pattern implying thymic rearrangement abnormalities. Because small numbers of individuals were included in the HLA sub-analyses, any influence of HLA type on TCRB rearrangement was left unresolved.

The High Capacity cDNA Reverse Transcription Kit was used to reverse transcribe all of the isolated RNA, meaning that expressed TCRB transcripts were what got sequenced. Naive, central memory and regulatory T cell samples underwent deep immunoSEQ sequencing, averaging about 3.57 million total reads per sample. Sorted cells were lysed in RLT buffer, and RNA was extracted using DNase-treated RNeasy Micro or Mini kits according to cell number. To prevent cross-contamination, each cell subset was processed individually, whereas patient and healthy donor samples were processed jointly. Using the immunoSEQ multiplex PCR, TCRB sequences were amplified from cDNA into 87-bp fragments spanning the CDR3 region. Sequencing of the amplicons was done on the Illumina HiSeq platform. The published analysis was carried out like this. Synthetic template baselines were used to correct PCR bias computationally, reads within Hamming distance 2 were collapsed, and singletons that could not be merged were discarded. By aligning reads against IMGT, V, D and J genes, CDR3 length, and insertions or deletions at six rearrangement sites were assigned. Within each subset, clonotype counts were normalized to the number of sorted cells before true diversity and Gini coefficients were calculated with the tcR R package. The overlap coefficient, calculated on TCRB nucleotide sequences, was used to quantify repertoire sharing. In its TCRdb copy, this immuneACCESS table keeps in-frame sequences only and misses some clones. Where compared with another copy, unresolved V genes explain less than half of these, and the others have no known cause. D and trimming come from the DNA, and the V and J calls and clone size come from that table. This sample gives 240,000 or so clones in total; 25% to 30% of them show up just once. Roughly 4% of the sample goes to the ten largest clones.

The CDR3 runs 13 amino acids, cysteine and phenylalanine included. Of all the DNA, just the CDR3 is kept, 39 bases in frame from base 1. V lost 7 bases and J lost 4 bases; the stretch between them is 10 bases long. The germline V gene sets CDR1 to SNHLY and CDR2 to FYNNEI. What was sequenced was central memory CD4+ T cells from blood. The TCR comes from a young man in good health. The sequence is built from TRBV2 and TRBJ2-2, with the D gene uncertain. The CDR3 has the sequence CASKLASTGELFF. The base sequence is TGTGCCAGCAAATTGGCGTCCACCGGGGAGCTGTTTTTT.